This T cell receptor (beta chain) was recovered during a study of T cells in Graves' hyperthyroidism and ophthalmopathy. Germline V gene lookup returns CDR1 SGHVS and CDR2 FQNEAQ. Deletions cut 4 bases from V and 0 bases from J, with 10 bases between. The CDR3 covers 15 residues. In its sample, this clonotype was seen a few times. The antigen is not known. Amplified TCR beta CDR3 regions came from RNA transcripts. The TCR CDR3 first-round RT-PCR relied on the HTBI primer set. TCRdb reprocessed the multiplex PCR reads via MiXCR and lists one record per CDR3 protein. The sample has some 510,000 distinct CDR3 sequences, around 46% seen once. General study findings and limits: The authors' 13 V-J model separated ophthalmopathy from stable hyperthyroidism.

Sample: peripheral blood or thyroid tissue (not recorded which). The chain joins TRBV7-8 to TRBJ1-3, with D perhaps TRBD1 (5 bases). The sequence came from a young woman with Graves' hyperthyroidism. The CDR3 DNA reads TGTGCCAGCAGCTCGACAGCTTACTCTGGAAACACCATATATTTT. This gives the protein CASSSTAYSGNTIYF. Together with reference TRBV7-8 and TRBJ1-3, the CDR3 gives the full variable domain: GAGVSQSPRYKVAKRGQDVALRCDPISGHVSLFWYQQALGQGPEFLTYFQNEAQLDKSGLPSDRFFAERPEGSVSTLKIQRTQQEDSAVYLCASSSTAYSGNTIYFGEGSWLTVV.